These T cell receptor beta chains were read from a single sample in a study of T cell changes during pregnancy in multiple sclerosis. Clones were read by immunoSEQ multiplex PCR, and TCRdb kept only the in-frame ones, dropping some. The sample has around 50,000 clones, approximately 95% seen once; the top ten hold 5.5% to 7.5%. The sequencing here drew on CD8+ T cells from peripheral blood mononuclear cells, taken in the first trimester of pregnancy. The source of these receptors is a female donor with multiple sclerosis, enrolled in a pregnancy study. Both conserved end residues are part of each CDR3. Fields, in order: J gene, V gene, clone size, D gene, CDR3 protein, CDR3 DNA. D genes are given only for firm matches. Where a row states a size, it is once, few, many or the class of an expanded clone; other rows omit it.

TRBJ1-2,TRBV28,NA,NA,CASSGWGHNNYGYTF,TGTGCCAGCAGTGGATGGGGACACAATAACTATGGCTACACCTTC
TRBJ1-1,TRBV5-6,NA,NA,CASSSRGNTEAFF,TGTGCCAGCAGCTCCAGGGGCAACACTGAAGCTTTCTTT
TRBJ2-7,TRBV19,NA,NA,CASSQGQVYEQYF,TGTGCCAGTTCCCAGGGGCAAGTCTACGAGCAGTACTTC
TRBJ2-7,TRBV13,NA,NA,CASSLLLGSSEQYF,TGTGCCAGCAGCTTATTGTTGGGGAGCTCCGAGCAGTACTTC
TRBJ2-7,TRBV5-4,NA,NA,CASSLGRDYEQYF,TGTGCCAGCAGCTTGGGGCGGGACTACGAGCAGTACTTC
TRBJ2-7,TRBV27,NA,NA,CAAGSSYEQYF,TGTGCCGCGGGATCAAGCTACGAGCAGTACTTC
TRBJ1-4,TRBV9,NA,NA,CASSVELGGKKLFF,TGTGCCAGCAGCGTAGAGTTGGGGGGAAAAAAACTGTTTTTT
TRBJ1-4,TRBV7-3,NA,NA,CASSLQRQFVRATNEKLFF,TGTGCCAGCAGCTTACAGCGGCAGTTCGTAAGGGCAACTAATGAAAAACTGTTTTTT
TRBJ1-1,TRBV7-8,NA,NA,CASSPSGTEAFF,TGTGCCAGCAGCCCCTCAGGGACTGAAGCTTTCTTT
TRBJ1-4,TRBV6-5,NA,NA,CASSPLEGKLFF,TGTGCCAGCAGTCCCCTGGAGGGAAAACTGTTTTTT
TRBJ2-3,TRBV19,NA,NA,CASSISPSADTQYF,TGTGCCAGTAGTATTTCCCCTAGCGCAGATACGCAGTATTTT
TRBJ1-5,TRBV27,NA,TRBD1,CASREQGDSNQPQHF,TGTGCCAGCAGGGAGCAGGGGGACAGCAATCAGCCCCAGCATTTT
TRBJ2-7,TRBV14,NA,TRBD2,CASSQDLAGGPLLEQYF,TGTGCCAGCAGCCAAGATCTAGCGGGAGGGCCACTTTTAGAGCAGTACTTC
TRBJ2-1,TRBV29-1,NA,NA,CSVDGRTEQFF,TGCAGCGTTGACGGTAGAACTGAGCAGTTCTTC
TRBJ2-1,TRBV27,NA,TRBD2,CASSLLSGSGSYNEQFF,TGTGCCAGCAGTTTACTAAGCGGGAGCGGGTCCTACAATGAGCAGTTCTTC
TRBJ1-2,TRBV2,few,TRBD1,CASSAGQGAQGYTF,TGTGCCAGCAGTGCGGGACAGGGGGCGCAGGGCTACACCTTC
TRBJ2-7,TRBV9,NA,TRBD1,CASSVEETGVIYEQYF,TGTGCCAGCAGCGTAGAGGAGACAGGGGTTATCTACGAGCAGTACTTC
TRBJ1-5,TRBV6-6,once,NA,CASSVRDNSNQPQHF,TGTGCCAGCAGCGTCCGGGACAATAGCAATCAGCCCCAGCATTTT
TRBJ1-3,TRBV28,NA,NA,CASSLDSDGNTIYF,TGTGCCAGCAGCTTGGACAGCGACGGAAACACCATATATTTT
TRBJ2-3,TRBV5-4,NA,TRBD2,CASRVGGAGVSTDTQYF,TGTGCCAGCAGGGTTGGAGGGGCGGGAGTGAGCACAGATACGCAGTATTTT
TRBJ2-1,TRBV19,NA,NA,CASSMGGSGYNEQFF,TGTGCCAGTAGTATGGGTGGGAGTGGGTACAATGAGCAGTTCTTC
TRBJ2-7,TRBV6-5,NA,TRBD2,CASSYSRTRGYYEQYF,TGTGCCAGCAGTTACAGCCGGACTAGGGGATACTACGAGCAGTACTTC
TRBJ1-1,TRBV30,NA,NA,CAWSWGGETEAFF,TGTGCCTGGAGTTGGGGGGGGGAGACTGAAGCTTTCTTT
TRBJ2-5,TRBV4-1,NA,TRBD2,CASSQDFVAGLKETQYF,TGCGCCAGCAGCCAAGATTTCGTAGCGGGACTAAAAGAGACCCAGTACTTC
TRBJ2-1,TRBV28,once,TRBD1,CASSLQGAKNEQFF,TGTGCCAGCAGTTTACAGGGGGCAAAGAATGAGCAGTTCTTC
TRBJ2-1,TRBV29-1,NA,NA,CSVAPTPTYNEQFF,TGCAGCGTTGCCCCAACCCCTACCTACAATGAGCAGTTCTTC
TRBJ1-1,TRBV19,NA,TRBD1,CASTSSGTGATEAFF,TGTGCCAGTACTTCATCGGGGACAGGGGCCACTGAAGCTTTCTTT
TRBJ1-5,TRBV7-2,NA,TRBD1,CASSPDRWNQPQHF,TGTGCCAGCAGCCCGGACAGGTGGAATCAGCCCCAGCATTTT
TRBJ2-1,TRBV7-6,NA,NA,CASSLTGSYNEQFF,TGTGCCAGCAGCTTAACAGGGTCCTACAATGAGCAGTTCTTC
TRBJ2-3,TRBV9,NA,NA,CASSVSGLPPTDTQYF,TGTGCCAGCAGCGTTTCCGGACTTCCCCCCACAGATACGCAGTATTTT
TRBJ2-5,TRBV30,NA,TRBD2,CAWSVLAAGVETQYF,TGTGCCTGGAGTGTACTGGCAGCGGGAGTAGAGACCCAGTACTTC
TRBJ2-7,TRBV7-8,NA,NA,CASSISGNSYEQYF,TGTGCCAGCAGCATTAGCGGAAACTCCTACGAGCAGTACTTC
TRBJ1-4,TRBV6-5,once,NA,CASSFAGSGEKLFF,TGTGCCAGCAGTTTCGCAGGCAGCGGGGAAAAACTGTTTTTT
TRBJ2-6,TRBV15,few,TRBD1,CATKTGSGANVLTF,TGTGCCACAAAGACAGGGTCTGGGGCCAACGTCCTGACTTTC
TRBJ1-1,TRBV28,NA,TRBD1,CASSPVPGTGNTEAFF,TGTGCCAGCAGCCCCGTCCCCGGGACAGGGAACACTGAAGCTTTCTTT
TRBJ1-1,TRBV6-5,NA,TRBD1,CASLQGANTEAFF,TGTGCCAGCCTACAGGGGGCGAACACTGAAGCTTTCTTT